This entry lists 9 T cell receptor beta chains sequenced from one sample in a study of control samples from healthy donors and cancer patients. This table comes from immunoSEQ multiplex PCR, and its TCRdb copy is limited to in-frame clones, with some not included. The table includes about 130,000 clones, roughly 94% detected once. Sample: PBMCs. The receptors come from a man in his sixties with colorectal cancer.

The genes are TRBV5-1 and TRBJ2-3; D is possibly TRBD2 (6 bases). CDR3 length: 16 residues. In germline, CDR1 is SGHRS, CDR2 YFSETQ. Trimming took off 4 bases at V and 0 bases at J, with 15 bases between the two ends. In nucleotides, the CDR3 is TGCGCCAGCAGCGCGTGGGACTCCCTTAGCACAGATACGCAGTATTTT. Translated: CASSAWDSLSTDTQYF.

V gene TRBV5-8 combines with J gene TRBJ1-6; D may be TRBD1 (6 bases). This CDR3 region has 16 residues. Germline V lookup: CDR1 SGHTS, CDR2 YDEGEE. Deletions cut 0 bases from V and 9 bases from J, with 16 bases between. The CDR3 DNA follows: TGTGCCAGCAGCTTGGCAGGGGCCTTGATAAGTTCACCCCTCCACTTT. Encoded protein: CASSLAGALISSPLHF.

The chain has TRBV6-5 and TRBJ2-3; 8 bases fit TRBD1. The germline gives CDR1 MNHEY, CDR2 SVGAGI. The CDR3 covers 13 residues. The ends lost 6 bases at V and 6 bases at J; junction bases unmatched: 5. The CDR3 is CASRRQGRDTQYF. The CDR3 nucleotides are TGTGCCAGCAGACGACAGGGGAGGGATACGCAGTATTTT.

The chain employs TRBV6-5 and TRBJ2-2; D is uncertain. Germline V lookup: CDR1 MNHEY, CDR2 SVGAGI. V was trimmed by 6 bases and J by 5 bases, leaving 10 bases between them. The CDR3 length is 13 residues. The CDR3 coding sequence is TGTGCCAGCAGATTCGATTTTACCGGGGAGCTGTTTTTT. Amino acids: CASRFDFTGELFF.

As for this clone: Distinct nucleotide sequences in the sample also encode this CDR3. The CDR3 sequence: CATSDGSQETQYF. The CDR3 region has the DNA TGTGCCACCAGTGATGGGTCTCAAGAGACCCAGTACTTC. The chain is built from TRBV24-1 and TRBJ2-5; D remains ambiguous. V was cut by 3 bases and J by 2 bases, with 6 bases left in between. The CDR3 length is 13 residues. Germline values: CDR1 KGHDR, CDR2 SFDVKD.

Here the CDR3 reads CASSPTTIVETQYF. DNA for the CDR3: TGTGCCAGCAGCCCCACTACGATAGTCGAGACCCAGTACTTC. The chain joins TRBV11-2 to TRBJ2-5; no definite D call. The V gene lost 5 bases and the J gene lost 5 bases, with 15 bases spanning the gap. The CDR3 loop spans 14 amino acids. Per the germline V gene, CDR1 is SGHAT and CDR2 is FQNNGV.

The rearrangement links TRBV27 to TRBJ2-3, with 9 positions matching TRBD2. Trimming took 2 bases from V and 0 from J; bases not matched to a gene: 6. CDR3 length: 17 amino acids. CDR1 and CDR2 (germline): MNHEY, SMNVEV (reference sequence). CDR3 loop: CASSLRGSGGSTDTQYF. CDR3 bases: TGTGCCAGCAGTTTAAGGGGTAGCGGGGGCAGCACAGATACGCAGTATTTT.

V and J are TRBV4-1 and TRBJ2-4, with 7 positions matching TRBD1. This CDR3 comprises 17 residues. V lost 3 bases, J lost 0 bases, and 8 bases stayed unmatched. Per germline, CDR1 MGHRA and CDR2 YSYEKL. The CDR3 loop reads CASSHPGTALAKNIQYF. CDR3 coding DNA: TGCGCCAGCAGCCACCCTGGGACAGCATTAGCCAAAAACATTCAGTACTTC.

The chain recombines TRBV5-1 with TRBJ2-7; D unresolved. This CDR3 is built from 14 residues. Germline assignment: CDR1 SGHRS and CDR2 YFSETQ. Trimming pared 6 bases from V and 0 bases from J, leaving 13 bases between. For the CDR3, the DNA is TGCGCCAGCAAGCGCGAGTATGACTCCTACGAGCAGTACTTC. Amino acids: CASKREYDSYEQYF.